One sample yielded the 21 T cell receptor beta chains listed below, sequenced in a study of shared clonotypes between healthy human individuals. Clones were read by immunoSEQ multiplex PCR, and TCRdb kept only the in-frame ones, dropping some. Here the sample spans 2 million or so clones, 85% to 95% being singletons. Positive CCR7 selection of CD45RO-negative cells yielded the naive CD8 cells, and terminally differentiated effector memory CD45RA+ cells were excluded. Sequenced material: naive CD8+ T cells sorted from blood. Receptor source: a man younger than 35 in good health.

J is TRBJ2-5 and V is TRBV7-9, with 8 nucleotides matching TRBD1. The germline V gene encodes CDR1 SEHNR and CDR2 FQNEAQ (reference sequence). V trimming: 1 base; J trimming: 5 bases; junction bases outside the gene matches: 6. This CDR3 region has 15 residues. The DNA of the CDR3 is TGTGCCAGCAGCTTAGTGGCGACAGGGGTTGAGACCCAGTACTTC. It codes for CASSLVATGVETQYF.

Remarks on this clone: Other DNA sequences in this specimen translate into the identical CDR3. The chain is built from TRBV28 and TRBJ2-2, with D possibly matching TRBD1 (7 bases). Germline V gives CDR1 MDHEN, CDR2 SYDVKM. This CDR3 region has 14 residues. Trimming stripped 6 bases from V and 4 bases from J, with 12 bases between. The CDR3 is CASSLRGATGELFF. The CDR3 coding sequence is TGTGCCAGCAGCCTCAGGGGGGCCACCGGGGAGCTGTTTTTT.

The rearrangement links TRBV7-8 to TRBJ2-5; 12 bases agree with TRBD2. Germline V gene lookup returns CDR1 SGHVS and CDR2 FQNEAQ. V dropped 4 bases and J dropped 4; count of bases not matched to a gene: 19. The CDR3 totals 20 residues. CDR3 sequence (DNA): TGTGCCAGCAGCTGGCTAGCGGGGGGGCCGTCGGTTGGTTATGGAGAGACCCAGTACTTC. It encodes CASSWLAGGPSVGYGETQYF.

This clone has a handful of counts. The gene calls are TRBV27 and TRBJ1-2, with D possibly being TRBD1 (6 bases). Per germline, CDR1 MNHEY and CDR2 SMNVEV (reference sequence). The CDR3 covers 17 residues. Trimming pared 2 bases from V and 4 bases from J, leaving 20 bases between. The CDR3 spells CASSLEGNTGFLYGYTF. For the CDR3, the DNA is TGTGCCAGCAGTTTAGAAGGAAATACAGGGTTTCTCTATGGCTACACCTTC.

This chain connects TRBV5-1 to TRBJ1-1, with D tentatively TRBD1 (6 bases). The germline gives CDR1 SGHRS, CDR2 YFSETQ. Trimming removed 4 bases from V and 7 bases from J, with 20 bases in between. The CDR3 totals 15 residues. Here the CDR3 DNA reads TGCGCCAGCAGCGCAACCCCGGGACACGACGATGAAGCTTTCTTT. This translates into CASSATPGHDDEAFF.

The rearrangement joins TRBV6-1 to TRBJ1-5; D gene ambiguous. V was cut by 4 bases and J by 8 bases, with 6 bases left in between. The germline V gene encodes CDR1 MNHNS and CDR2 SASEGT. The length of the CDR3 is 11 residues. CDR3 bases: TGTGCCAGCAGTGCAGGAAAGCCCCAGCATTTT. It translates to CASSAGKPQHF.

The V call is TRBV6-1, the J call TRBJ1-6; possibly TRBD1 for D (6 bases). CDR3 length: 15 amino acids. V lost 3 bases, J lost 4 bases, and 10 bases lay in between. CDR1 is MNHNS, CDR2 SASEGT, per germline. CDR3 DNA: TGTGCCAGCAGTGACGGACAGCGGTATAATTCACCCCTCCACTTT. It yields the protein CASSDGQRYNSPLHF.

The chain employs TRBV5-5 and TRBJ2-7; 9 positions agree with TRBD1. In germline, CDR1 is SGHKS, CDR2 YYEKEE (reference sequence). The CDR3 is made up of 15 amino acids. V gave up 4 bases and J gave up 3 bases; unmatched junction bases: 8. In DNA, the CDR3 is TGTGCCAGCAGCCCTGGACAGGGGAGTGGCTACGAGCAGTACTTC. Residues: CASSPGQGSGYEQYF. Based on the CDR3 plus reference TRBV5-5 and TRBJ2-7, the full variable domain is DAGVTQSPTHLIKTRGQQVTLRCSPISGHKSVSWYQQVLGQGPQFIFQYYEKEERGRGNFPDRFSARQFPNYSSELNVNALLLGDSALYLCASSPGQGSGYEQYFGPGTRLTVT.

The J gene is TRBJ2-3, the V gene TRBV2; D is unresolved. The V and J ends lost 6 bases and 1 base respectively, with 8 bases between them. The V gene's germline CDR1 is SNHLY and CDR2 FYNNEI. The CDR3 length is 13 residues. As DNA, the CDR3 is TGTGCCAGCAGCTCCGTAGGCACAGATACGCAGTATTTT. Its translation is CASSSVGTDTQYF.

The CDR3 DNA reads TGTGCCAGCAGTTACGGCACCGGGACAGAAGAGACCCAGTACTTC. Translation gives CASSYGTGTEETQYF. The gene calls are TRBV6-6 and TRBJ2-5; 7 bases are a match to TRBD1. CDR1 is MNHNY, CDR2 SVGAGI, per germline (reference sequence). This CDR3 contains 15 residues. Trimming at V came to 2 bases and at J to 3 bases, leaving 6 bases not matched to a gene.

The V call is TRBV11-2, the J call TRBJ2-2; D might be TRBD1 (6 bases). Per germline, CDR1 SGHAT and CDR2 FQNNGV. V lost 0 bases and J lost 6, with 8 bases in between. CDR3 length: 14 residues. Here the CDR3 DNA reads TGTGCCAGCAGCTTAGATTGGGGGCCCGGGGAGCTGTTTTTT. Translation gives CASSLDWGPGELFF.

The chain is built from TRBV28 and TRBJ1-2, with 7 bases fitting TRBD1. CDR1 is MDHEN, CDR2 SYDVKM, per germline. CDR3 size: 15 residues. Germline trimming cut 5 bases from V and 2 bases from J; bases unmatched to any gene: 8. Here the CDR3 DNA reads TGTGCCAGCAGTGGGCAGGGGGAGTGGAACTATGGCTACACCTTC. As protein: CASSGQGEWNYGYTF.

As for this clone: This CDR3 is also generated by other DNA sequences in the sample. The rearrangement uses TRBV13 and TRBJ2-7; TRBD1 matches at 9 bases. The CDR3 is 15 residues long. The V gene end was trimmed by 3 bases and the J gene end by 1 base; junction bases not matched to a gene: 4. CDR1 is PRHDT and CDR2 is FYEKMQ in the germline V gene (reference sequence). The CDR3 region is CASSLAGTGSYEQYF. As DNA, the CDR3 is TGTGCCAGCAGCTTGGCCGGGACAGGGTCCTACGAGCAGTACTTC.

V usage is TRBV7-6 and J usage is TRBJ1-6; D might be TRBD1 (5 bases). V gave up 1 base and J gave up 0 bases, with 13 bases separating them. The CDR3 has 18 amino acids. The germline V gene encodes CDR1 SGHVS and CDR2 FNYEAQ. This chain's CDR3 is CASSLGGRGLSYNSPLHF. In DNA, the CDR3 is TGTGCCAGCAGCTTAGGGGGACGAGGCCTCTCCTATAATTCACCCCTCCACTTT.

The gene calls are TRBV4-1 and TRBJ2-7, with 12 bases lining up with TRBD2. Germline CDR1 and CDR2: MGHRA and YSYEKL. The CDR3 consists of 15 residues. J was trimmed by 4 bases and V by 0 bases; bases with no gene match: 1. CDR3 nucleotides: TGCGCCAGCAGCCAAGAACTAGCGGGGGGTTACGAGCAGTACTTC. This gives the protein CASSQELAGGYEQYF.

V usage is TRBV5-1 and J usage is TRBJ2-5; 7 nucleotides match TRBD2. CDR1 is SGHRS and CDR2 is YFSETQ in the germline V gene. The CDR3 consists of 13 residues. Trimming cost V 5 bases and J 2 bases; bases outside gene matches: 3. CDR3 in DNA: TGCGCCAGCAGTCTAGCGGTGCAAGAGACCCAGTACTTC. This translates into CASSLAVQETQYF.

The CDR3 sequence: CSVEGPGGTEAFF. The CDR3 DNA is TGCAGCGTTGAAGGTCCAGGGGGCACTGAAGCTTTCTTT. The V call is TRBV29-1, the J call TRBJ1-1; 7 nucleotides agree with TRBD1. J lost 4 bases, V lost 1 base, and 3 bases had no gene match. The germline CDR1 and CDR2 sequences are SQVTM and ANQGSEA. This CDR3 is built from 13 residues.

This CDR3 is CAIGSPGWYGYTF. For the CDR3, the DNA is TGTGCCATAGGCAGTCCGGGCTGGTATGGCTACACCTTC. This chain links TRBV6-1 with TRBJ1-2; no reliable D call. V gave up 10 bases and J gave up 5 bases, with 17 bases separating them. This CDR3 is built from 13 residues. Germline loops: CDR1 MNHNS, CDR2 SASEGT.

This sequence joins TRBV7-2 and TRBJ1-5; maybe TRBD1 (5 bases). CDR3 size: 15 residues. Trimming took off 1 base at V and 2 bases at J, with 9 bases between the two ends. CDR1 SGHTA and CDR2 FQGNSA come from the germline V gene. The CDR3 region has the DNA TGTGCCAGCAGCTTAGGACAGTTCGGCAATCAGCCCCAGCATTTT. Amino acids: CASSLGQFGNQPQHF.

V is TRBV27 and J is TRBJ2-3; TRBD2 agrees at 13 bases. Germline-derived CDR1 and CDR2 are MNHEY and SMNVEV (reference sequence). V dropped 5 bases and J dropped 2; count of bases not matched to a gene: 4. The CDR3 runs 16 residues. CDR3 protein: CASSPGLAGATDTQYF. In nucleotides, the CDR3 is TGTGCCAGCAGTCCTGGACTAGCGGGGGCCACAGATACGCAGTATTTT.

The CDR3 bases are TGTGCCAGCAGCTTAGACCTTCGCGAGCAGTACTTC. Translating gives CASSLDLREQYF. The chain employs TRBV7-6 and TRBJ2-7; D is unclear. Germline-derived CDR1 and CDR2 are SGHVS and FNYEAQ. CDR3 size: 12 residues. Trimming shortened V by 1 base and J by 6 bases, and 7 bases separated the two germline ends.